This note documents a single T cell receptor (beta chain) sequence. The sample comes from a study of blood T cell repertoires in COVID-19. As for the study in general: The samples span acute and convalescent COVID-19 from the United States, Italy and Spain. The cDNA or gDNA used as material had been derived from T cells, B-cell-depleted T cells, or PBMCs.

In the original processing: Nucleated cell counts were estimated from reference gene primer amplification. Sequencing used immunoSEQ multiplex PCR; TCRdb keeps in-frame clones, though not all of them. Clonal size and the V and J genes are those of that table, whereas D and trimming came from the DNA. The data hold 150,000 to 200,000 clones, with over 80% observed a single time. The trim removed 5 bases at V and 1 base at J, leaving 8 bases unmatched. The CDR3 covers 17 residues. CDR1 and CDR2 (germline): SQVTM, ANQGSEA. The chain joins TRBV29-1 to TRBJ2-3, with 14 bases aligning to TRBD2. Sequenced material: peripheral blood. This sequence originates from a woman aged 40 to 55 with acute or convalescent COVID-19. The CDR3 is CSVRGTSGSSGTDTQYF. In nucleotides, the CDR3 is TGCAGCGTTCGTGGGACTAGCGGGAGTTCCGGCACAGATACGCAGTATTTT.